This is a list of T cell receptor beta chains from one sample in a study of vaccination effects on CD4 cells after COVID-19. Their recognized antigens are unknown. Profiling relied on immunoSEQ multiplex PCR, and the TCRdb table lists in-frame clones only, not all of them. The sample includes 41,000 or so clones, roughly 70% of them seen just once. Sequencing used CD4+ T cells from PBMCs cultured with HCoV-OC43 spike peptides, obtained before COVID-19 vaccination. Receptors were obtained from a human donor who received a COVID-19 vaccine. The CDR3 runs from the conserved cysteine through the conserved F or W. The D gene is left open where the match is weak. Clone size is shown for a subset of rows, as once, few, many or a class of expanded clone.

>few|TRBV7-8|.|TRBJ1-3
CASGPLALSGNTIYF
TGTGCCAGCGGCCCCTTGGCCCTCTCTGGAAACACCATATATTTT
>.|TRBV9|TRBD2|TRBJ2-1
CASSVLSGGAGEQFF
TGTGCCAGCAGCGTCCTTAGCGGGGGGGCGGGTGAGCAGTTCTTC
>.|TRBV7-2|TRBD1|TRBJ2-7
CASSFTGGTVYEQYF
TGTGCCAGCAGCTTCACAGGGGGGACGGTCTACGAGCAGTACTTC
>.|TRBV5-1|TRBD1|TRBJ1-1
CASSLARGPGGNTEAFF
TGCGCCAGCAGCTTGGCCCGGGGGCCAGGGGGGAACACTGAAGCTTTCTTT
>few|TRBV5-6|.|TRBJ2-7
CASSLGSGQRPYEQYF
TGTGCCAGCAGCTTAGGATCTGGACAGAGGCCCTACGAGCAGTACTTC
>.|TRBV18|TRBD1|TRBJ2-5
CASSQKTGGLETQYF
TGTGCCAGCTCCCAAAAGACAGGGGGCTTGGAGACCCAGTACTTC
>few|TRBV27|.|TRBJ2-1
CASSTGWGKVSYNEQFF
TGTGCCAGCAGTACCGGCTGGGGGAAGGTGTCCTACAATGAGCAGTTCTTC
>.|TRBV6-5|.|TRBJ1-3
CASSSGTEGNTIYF
TGTGCCAGCAGTTCCGGGACCGAGGGAAACACCATATATTTT
>.|TRBV7-9|TRBD1|TRBJ2-1
CASSLSRGRSYSYNEQFF
TGTGCCAGCAGCCTCTCTAGGGGGCGATCCTACTCCTACAATGAGCAGTTCTTC
>.|TRBV12-5|TRBD1|TRBJ1-1
CASGSRTGIAEAFF
TGTGCTAGTGGTTCTCGGACAGGGATCGCTGAAGCTTTCTTT
>.|TRBV2|.|TRBJ2-7
CASSESWVRYEQYF
TGTGCCAGCAGTGAGAGCTGGGTTCGGTACGAGCAGTACTTC
>.|TRBV5-1|.|TRBJ2-7
CASSLYGSSYEQYF
TGCGCCAGCAGCTTATACGGCAGCTCCTACGAGCAGTACTTC
>.|TRBV6-4|TRBD1|TRBJ1-5
CASSEGVRGKTGNQPQHF
TGTGCCAGCAGTGAAGGGGTCAGGGGGAAAACTGGCAATCAGCCCCAGCATTTT
>.|TRBV7-9|TRBD1|TRBJ1-2
CASSLSQGISGYTF
TGTGCCAGCAGCTTATCACAGGGGATTTCTGGCTACACCTTC
>.|TRBV3-1/TRBV3-2|TRBD1|TRBJ1-1
CASSQGQGETEAFF
TGTGCCAGCAGCCAAGGACAGGGTGAAACTGAAGCTTTCTTT
>.|TRBV12-3/TRBV12-4|TRBD1|TRBJ1-2
CASRQTGLNGYTF
TGTGCCAGCAGGCAGACAGGGCTAAATGGCTACACCTTC
>.|TRBV27|TRBD1|TRBJ1-1
CASSTNTGGAGAFF
TGTGCCAGCAGTACAAACACAGGGGGCGCTGGTGCTTTCTTT
>.|TRBV20-1|.|TRBJ2-5
CSAPHRETQYF
TGCAGTGCTCCCCACAGGGAGACCCAGTACTTC
>.|TRBV7-2|TRBD1|TRBJ1-2
CASSKDRQGLNYGYTF
TGTGCCAGCAGCAAAGATCGACAGGGGTTGAACTATGGCTACACCTTC
>.|TRBV7-9|.|TRBJ2-1
CASSLDDLGYNEQFF
TGTGCCAGCAGCTTAGACGACTTGGGCTACAATGAGCAGTTCTTC
>once|TRBV9|TRBD1|TRBJ1-2
CASSVEQGDYGYTF
TGTGCCAGCAGCGTAGAACAGGGGGACTATGGCTACACCTTC
>.|TRBV5-1|TRBD1|TRBJ2-3
CASRSRTGLTDTQYF
TGCGCCAGCAGATCCCGGACAGGTCTCACAGATACGCAGTATTTT
>.|TRBV7-2|.|TRBJ2-5
CASSLGQTQYF
TGTGCCAGCAGCTTGGGTCAGACCCAGTACTTC
>.|TRBV19|TRBD1|TRBJ1-1
CASSPGAPGGRRTEAFF
TGTGCCAGTAGTCCCGGGGCCCCAGGGGGACGGCGAACTGAAGCTTTCTTT
>.|TRBV7-9|.|TRBJ2-7
CASSLAGWDEQYF
TGTGCCAGCAGCTTAGCGGGATGGGACGAGCAGTACTTC
>.|TRBV7-8|.|TRBJ2-5
CASSSGAPGETQYF
TGTGCCAGCAGCTCGGGCGCCCCGGGGGAGACCCAGTACTTC
>.|TRBV5-1|.|TRBJ2-1
CASSNPSSNEQFF
TGCGCCAGCAGCAACCCTTCTAGCAATGAGCAGTTCTTC
>.|TRBV15|.|TRBJ1-1
CATREGVTEAFF
TGTGCCACCAGGGAGGGGGTCACTGAAGCTTTCTTT
>.|TRBV10-3|.|TRBJ2-7
CAISGQNYEQYF
TGTGCCATCAGCGGACAAAACTACGAGCAGTACTTC
>.|TRBV9|.|TRBJ2-1
CASSVLGLGGDNEQFF
TGTGCCAGCAGCGTTCTCGGACTAGGGGGGGACAATGAGCAGTTCTTC
>.|TRBV3-1/TRBV3-2|.|TRBJ1-5
CASSQLRGIQPQHF
TGTGCCAGCAGCCAATTAAGAGGCATTCAGCCCCAGCATTTT
>.|TRBV18|.|TRBJ1-1
CASSGSTGNTEAFF
TGTGCCAGCTCAGGATCGACAGGGAACACTGAAGCTTTCTTT
>.|TRBV5-4|TRBD1|TRBJ1-2
CASSLVGQGGRGYTF
TGTGCCAGCAGCTTGGTGGGACAGGGGGGTAGGGGCTACACCTTC
>.|TRBV19|.|TRBJ2-3
CASRTGGVTSTDTQYF
TGTGCCAGCAGGACTGGAGGGGTTACTAGCACAGATACGCAGTATTTT
>few|TRBV3-1/TRBV3-2|TRBD1|TRBJ1-6
CASSQGGTDSSPLHF
TGTGCCAGCAGCCAAGGGGGGACAGACAGTTCACCCCTCCACTTT
>.|TRBV30|.|TRBJ1-2
CAWSVGRWINYGYTF
TGTGCCTGGAGTGTAGGCCGTTGGATTAACTATGGCTACACCTTC
>.|TRBV18|TRBD1|TRBJ1-5
CASSPMGQGSNQPQHF
TGTGCCAGCTCACCGATGGGACAGGGAAGCAATCAGCCCCAGCATTTT
>.|TRBV3-1/TRBV3-2|TRBD1|TRBJ2-3
CASSRRQGQADTQYF
TGTGCCAGCAGCCGCCGACAGGGGCAGGCAGATACGCAGTATTTT
>.|TRBV19|TRBD1|TRBJ2-2
CASSQWTGTGELFF
TGTGCCAGTAGTCAATGGACAGGGACCGGGGAGCTGTTTTTT
>.|TRBV12-3/TRBV12-4|.|TRBJ2-3
CASSLSAIYTQYF
TGTGCCAGCAGTTTAAGTGCCATCTATACGCAGTATTTT
>once|TRBV15|.|TRBJ2-2
CATSRDNTGELFF
TGTGCCACCAGCAGAGATAACACCGGGGAGCTGTTTTTT
>.|TRBV6-5|TRBD1|TRBJ2-1
CAGDRGGDEQFF
TGTGCCGGCGACAGGGGGGGCGATGAGCAGTTCTTC
>.|TRBV14|.|TRBJ1-5
CASSRGRNQPQHF
TGTGCCAGCAGCCGGGGGCGCAATCAGCCCCAGCATTTT
>.|TRBV30|.|TRBJ1-2
CACRKAGYTF
TGTGCCTGCCGTAAGGCTGGCTACACCTTC
>.|TRBV7-8|TRBD1|TRBJ1-5
CASSPNPGGAYQPQHF
TGTGCCAGCAGCCCAAACCCAGGGGGGGCGTATCAGCCCCAGCATTTT